The 4 T cell receptor beta chains below all came from one sample that was sequenced in a study of human T cells and chemical hapten exposure. TCRdb reprocessed the RACE reads with MiXCR, giving one entry per CDR3 protein. The sample contains some 89,000 distinct CDR3 sequences, about a tenth of which appear only once. As to time point: patch test 2, 6 weeks after DPC sensitization. Sample treatment: therapeutic diphenylcyclopropenone sensitization with weekly scalp DPC. The material sequenced was whole blood, taken in connection with sensitization to the hapten diphenylcyclopropenone (DPC). These receptors were obtained from a woman aged 25 to 39 with alopecia areata. Some clones in this sample may be carry-over from other donors' samples.

This clonotype was seen repeatedly, ten times or more. The chain combines TRBV6-1 with TRBJ1-1, with 7 nucleotides matching TRBD1. This CDR3 contains 15 residues. Germline-derived CDR1 and CDR2 are MNHNS and SASEGT. After removal of 4 bases from V and 0 bases from J, the junction contained 5 bases not matched to a gene. CDR3 DNA: TGTGCCAGCAGTGGACAGGGTCCCCTGAACACTGAAGCTTTCTTT. Residues: CASSGQGPLNTEAFF.

This clonotype was recorded at least ten times. As DNA, the CDR3 is TGCAGTGCTAGAGATAACAACGGGAGGGCCGAGGAGACCCAGTACTTC. Its translation: CSARDNNGRAEETQYF. This rearrangement joins TRBV20-1 to TRBJ2-5; 8 bases align to TRBD2. Germline V gives CDR1 DFQATT, CDR2 SNEGSKA (reference sequence). This CDR3 is 16 amino acids long. V shed 0 bases and J 5 bases; nucleotides not matched to a gene: 11.

This clonotype was picked up many times. The genes are TRBV6-2 or TRBV6-3 and TRBJ1-5; 7 bases match TRBD1. The CDR3 contains 16 residues. Germline V gene sequence: CDR1 MNHEY, CDR2 SVGEGT. The V and J ends lost 6 bases and 1 base, in that order; junction bases with no gene match: 9. CDR3 in amino acids: CASRSGTAWSNQPQHF. Here the CDR3 DNA reads TGTGCCAGCAGATCCGGGACAGCCTGGAGCAATCAGCCCCAGCATTTT.

The sample holds many counts of this clonotype. The CDR3 coding sequence is TGTGCCAGCAGCGACAGGGATCGTGAGCAGTTCTTC. It encodes CASSDRDREQFF. The chain recombines TRBV7-2 with TRBJ2-1; the match to TRBD1 covers 7 bases. Germline trimming cut 5 bases from V and 9 bases from J; bases unmatched to any gene: 4. Per the germline V gene, CDR1 is SGHTA and CDR2 is FQGNSA. The CDR3 loop spans 12 amino acids.